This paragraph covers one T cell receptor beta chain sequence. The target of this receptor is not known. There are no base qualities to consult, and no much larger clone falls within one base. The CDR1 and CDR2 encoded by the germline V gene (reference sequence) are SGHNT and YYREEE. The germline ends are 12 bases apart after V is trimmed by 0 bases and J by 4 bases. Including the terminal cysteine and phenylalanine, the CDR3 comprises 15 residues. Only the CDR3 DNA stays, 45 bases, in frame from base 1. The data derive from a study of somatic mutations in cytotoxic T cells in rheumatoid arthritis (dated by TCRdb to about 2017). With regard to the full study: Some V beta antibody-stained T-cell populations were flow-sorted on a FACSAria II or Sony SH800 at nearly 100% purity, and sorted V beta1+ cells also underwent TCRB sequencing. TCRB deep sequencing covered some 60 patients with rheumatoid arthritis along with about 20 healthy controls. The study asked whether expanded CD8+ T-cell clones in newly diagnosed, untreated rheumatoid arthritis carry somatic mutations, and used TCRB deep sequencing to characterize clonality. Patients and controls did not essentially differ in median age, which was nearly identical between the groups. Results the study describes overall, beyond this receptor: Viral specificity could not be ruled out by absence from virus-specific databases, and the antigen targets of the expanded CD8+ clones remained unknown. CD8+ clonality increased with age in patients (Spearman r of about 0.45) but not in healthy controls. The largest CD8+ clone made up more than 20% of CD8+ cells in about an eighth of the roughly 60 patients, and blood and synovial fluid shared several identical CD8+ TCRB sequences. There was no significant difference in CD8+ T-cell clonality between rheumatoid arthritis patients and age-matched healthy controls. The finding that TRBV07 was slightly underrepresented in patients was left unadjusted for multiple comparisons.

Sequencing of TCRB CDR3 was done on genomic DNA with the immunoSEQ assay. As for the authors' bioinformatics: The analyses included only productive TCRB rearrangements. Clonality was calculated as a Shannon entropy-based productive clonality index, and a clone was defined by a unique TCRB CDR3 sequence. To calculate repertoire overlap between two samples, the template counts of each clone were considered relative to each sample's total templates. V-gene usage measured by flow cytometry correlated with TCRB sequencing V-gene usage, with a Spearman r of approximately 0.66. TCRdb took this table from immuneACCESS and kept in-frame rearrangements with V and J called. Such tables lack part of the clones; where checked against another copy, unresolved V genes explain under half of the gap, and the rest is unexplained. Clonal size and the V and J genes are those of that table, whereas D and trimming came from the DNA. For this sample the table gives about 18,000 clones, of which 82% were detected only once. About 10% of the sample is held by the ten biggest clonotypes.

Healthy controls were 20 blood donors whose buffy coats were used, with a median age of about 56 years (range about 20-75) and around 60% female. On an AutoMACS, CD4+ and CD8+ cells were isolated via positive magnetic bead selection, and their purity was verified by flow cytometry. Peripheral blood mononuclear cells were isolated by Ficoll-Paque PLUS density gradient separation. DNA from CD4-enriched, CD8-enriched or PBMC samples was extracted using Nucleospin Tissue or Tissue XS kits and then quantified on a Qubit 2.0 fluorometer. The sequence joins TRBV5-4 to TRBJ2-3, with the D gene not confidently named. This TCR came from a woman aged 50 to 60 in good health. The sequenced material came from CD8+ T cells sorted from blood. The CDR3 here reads CASSLEPGGPDTQYF. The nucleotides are TGTGCCAGCAGCTTGGAGCCGGGTGGCCCAGATACGCAGTATTTT.